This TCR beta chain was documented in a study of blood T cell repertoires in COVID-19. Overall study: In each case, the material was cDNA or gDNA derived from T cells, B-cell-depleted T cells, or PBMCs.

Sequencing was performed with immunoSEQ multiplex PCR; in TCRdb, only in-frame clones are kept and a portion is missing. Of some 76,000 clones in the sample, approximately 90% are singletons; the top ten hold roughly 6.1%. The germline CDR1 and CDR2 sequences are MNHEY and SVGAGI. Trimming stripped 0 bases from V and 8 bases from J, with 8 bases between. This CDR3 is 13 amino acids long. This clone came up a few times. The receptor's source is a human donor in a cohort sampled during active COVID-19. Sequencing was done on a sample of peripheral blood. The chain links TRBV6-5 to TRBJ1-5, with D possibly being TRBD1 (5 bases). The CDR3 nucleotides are TGTGCCAGCAGTTACTCAGGGGCTGAGCCCCAGCATTTT. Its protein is CASSYSGAEPQHF.